The entry that follows covers one TCR beta chain sequence. The antigen remains undetermined. The CDR3 is 15 residues long. Germline-derived CDR1 and CDR2 are DFQATT and SNEGSKA (reference sequence). Between the trimmed V and J ends, which lost 3 bases and 1 base, there was a span of 13 bases. A single record per CDR3 protein comes from TCRdb applying MiXCR to the 5' RACE reads. The sample has 300,000 or so distinct CDR3 sequences, roughly 10% seen once. The sample belongs to a study of identical twins. Findings and caveats of the study: Modeled out-of-frame TCR alpha sharing in monozygotic twins fell below observed levels.

These same data were also listed under a study on yellow fever vaccine responses in identical twins. That investigation notes: Reportedly, the T cell response mounted by twins to vaccine seemed partly convergent, partly personalized.

The genes are TRBV20-1 and TRBJ2-1; D is unclear. The TCR comes from a woman aged 18-30 years in good health. What was sequenced was CD8+ T cells sorted from blood. DNA of the CDR3: TGCAGTGCTAGGGCCATGGGGTCTTCCTACAATGAGCAGTTCTTC. Encoded protein: CSARAMGSSYNEQFF.